The rows below give T cell receptor beta chains drawn from one sample of a study of neurological immune-mediated disorders. Each CDR3 protein is one row after TCRdb ran MiXCR on the 5' RACE reads. The sample records approximately 28,000 distinct CDR3 sequences, roughly a sixth being singletons. Sequencing was performed on CD4+ T cells from blood. These receptors were obtained from a female donor with HTLV-1-associated myelopathy (HAM/TSP). CDR3s include the opening cysteine and the closing phenylalanine or tryptophan. The D gene is left open where the match is weak. Where a row states a size, it is once, few, many or the class of an expanded clone; other rows omit it.

CASSQGSYEQFF	TGTGCCAGCAGCCAAGGGTCTTATGAGCAGTTCTTC	many	TRBJ2-1	12	TRBV14	NA
CASSLNEGVWNSPLHF	TGCGCCAGCAGCTTGAACGAGGGGGTCTGGAATTCACCCCTCCACTTT	many	TRBJ1-6	16	TRBV5-1	NA
CASSLGSGGAIDTQYF	TGTGCTAGCAGCTTAGGTAGCGGGGGGGCCATAGATACGCAGTATTTT	many	TRBJ2-3	16	TRBV7-7	TRBD2
CANSLPFVYEQFF	TGTGCCAACAGTCTTCCCTTCGTGTATGAGCAGTTCTTC	NA	TRBJ2-1	13	TRBV28	NA
CATSDRTSPFWGYTF	TGTGCCACCAGTGACCGGACCTCACCTTTTTGGGGCTACACCTTC	many	TRBJ1-2	15	TRBV24-1	NA
CASSQVRVLAANNEQFF	TGTGCCAGCAGCCAAGTTCGAGTACTAGCGGCAAACAATGAGCAGTTCTTC	many	TRBJ2-1	17	TRBV4-2	TRBD2
CSARPGNNQPQHF	TGCAGTGCTAGGCCCGGGAACAATCAGCCCCAGCATTTT	medium-sized	TRBJ1-5	13	TRBV20-1	NA
CASSFVTSAYNEQFF	TGCGCCAGCAGCTTCGTAACTAGCGCTTACAATGAGCAGTTCTTC	many	TRBJ2-1	15	TRBV5-1	TRBD2
CASSTSYSYNSPLHF	TGTGCCAGCAGTACCAGCTACTCCTATAATTCACCCCTCCACTTT	many	TRBJ1-6	15	TRBV6-5	NA
CASSLGASGIGDTQYF	TGTGCCAGCAGCTTAGGGGCTAGCGGGATTGGTGATACGCAGTATTTT	many	TRBJ2-3	16	TRBV7-9	TRBD2
CSARDSFGSYGYTF	TGCAGTGCTAGAGATAGTTTTGGGTCCTATGGCTACACCTTC	many	TRBJ1-2	14	TRBV20-1	NA
CATSREVHGPYEQYF	TGTGCCACCAGCAGAGAGGTACACGGCCCCTACGAGCAGTACTTC	many	TRBJ2-7	15	TRBV15	NA
CASSFYICSATKEHPNYGYTF	NA	NA	TRBJ1-2	21	TRBV5-1	NA
CASSFPAGASPYNEQFF	TGCGCCAGCAGCTTCCCCGCGGGGGCGTCTCCCTACAATGAGCAGTTCTTC	many	TRBJ2-1	17	TRBV5-1	NA
CSVEMSHEGGRDNEQFF	TGCAGCGTTGAAATGTCCCACGAAGGCGGGAGAGACAATGAGCAGTTCTTC	many	TRBJ2-1	17	TRBV29-1	TRBD2
CASSLNLRGELFF	TGTGCCAGCAGCCTAAATCTCCGAGGGGAGCTGTTTTTT	many	TRBJ2-2	13	TRBV7-2	NA
CASRPGGARPGELFF	TGTGCCAGCAGGCCCGGGGGGGCTCGCCCCGGGGAGCTGTTTTTT	many	TRBJ2-2	15	TRBV11-2	TRBD2
CSCASGQSGGNEQLF	TGCAGTTGCGCGTCCGGGCAGAGCGGGGGGAATGAGCAGTTATTC	NA	TRBJ2-1	15	TRBV20-1	TRBD2
CASSVAGQGNTEAFF	TGTGCCAGCAGCGTAGCTGGACAGGGGAACACTGAAGCTTTCTTT	many	TRBJ1-1	15	TRBV9	TRBD1
CAWTRDTYLFF	TGTGCCTGGACCAGGGACACCTATTTGTTCTTT	NA	TRBJ1-1	11	TRBV30	NA
CASSFDTSYEQYF	TGCGCCAGCAGCTTTGACACTTCCTACGAGCAGTACTTC	many	TRBJ2-7	13	TRBV5-1	NA
CSARDQGQDQETQYF	TGCAGTGCTAGAGATCAAGGACAGGACCAAGAGACCCAGTACTTC	many	TRBJ2-5	15	TRBV20-1	TRBD1
CSASRGNTEAFF	TGCAGCGCCAGCCGGGGGAACACTGAAGCTTTCTTT	many	TRBJ1-1	12	TRBV29-1	NA
CATSRYPGGNHPQHF	TGTGCCACCAGCAGATACCCGGGTGGGAATCACCCCCAGCATTTT	NA	TRBJ1-5	15	TRBV15	NA
CASSAGLDVGDTGELFF	TGCGCCAGCAGCGCCGGCCTAGATGTCGGGGACACCGGGGAGCTGTTTTTT	many	TRBJ2-2	17	TRBV5-1	NA
CASSFYICSARDPWGEGQETQYF	NA	NA	TRBJ2-5	23	TRBV5-6	NA
CASRRPPKRFLNTEAFF	TGCGCCAGCAGGAGGCCACCGAAAAGGTTTCTTAACACTGAAGCTTTCTTT	many	TRBJ1-1	17	TRBV5-1	NA
CSFLSGLAKNIQYF	TGCAGCTTCTTGAGCGGGCTAGCCAAAAACATTCAGTACTTC	many	TRBJ2-4	14	TRBV29-1	NA
CASSLAGTGRYNEQFF	TGTGCCAGCAGTTTAGCTGGGACAGGACGTTACAATGAGCAGTTCTTC	NA	TRBJ2-1	16	TRBV12-3/TRBV12-4	TRBD1
CSARFSADLQETQYF	TGCAGTGCTAGATTTTCAGCGGACCTCCAAGAGACCCAGTACTTC	many	TRBJ2-5	15	TRBV20-1	NA
CASIESGVSYNSPLHF	TGTGCCAGCATTGAAAGTGGGGTGTCCTATAATTCACCCCTCCACTTT	NA	TRBJ1-6	16	TRBV2	NA
CASKEVPPAGGTEAFF	TGCGCCAGCAAGGAAGTTCCCCCTGCGGGTGGCACTGAAGCTTTCTTT	many	TRBJ1-1	16	TRBV5-1	NA
CASSDPGTVQETQYF	TGTGCCAGCAGCGACCCCGGGACAGTACAAGAGACCCAGTACTTC	many	TRBJ2-5	15	TRBV7-8	TRBD1
CASSPPPRWDRVQETQYF	TGTGCCAGCAGCCCCCCACCCAGATGGGACAGGGTCCAAGAGACCCAGTACTTC	many	TRBJ2-5	18	TRBV7-9	TRBD1
CASTTRGTLGQPQHF	TGTGCCAGCACCACCCGGGGCACTCTCGGCCAGCCCCAGCATTTT	many	TRBJ1-5	15	TRBV6-6	NA
CASTRDGFNEQFF	TGTGCCAGCACCCGGGACGGCTTCAATGAGCAGTTCTTC	many	TRBJ2-1	13	TRBV6-6	NA
CASSLGQGAYNEQFF	TGTGCCAGCAGCCTTGGACAGGGGGCCTACAATGAGCAGTTCTTC	many	TRBJ2-1	15	TRBV11-3	TRBD1
CSARDSGYNEQFF	TGCAGTGCTAGAGATTCTGGCTACAATGAGCAGTTCTTC	many	TRBJ2-1	13	TRBV20-1	NA
CASSGGHNTGELFF	TGTGCCAGCAGCGGGGGACATAACACCGGGGAGCTGTTTTTT	medium-sized	TRBJ2-2	14	TRBV9	NA
CSARVGRSWDEQYF	TGCAGTGCTAGAGTGGGCCGGAGTTGGGACGAGCAGTACTTC	many	TRBJ2-7	14	TRBV20-1	NA
CASSLGRNYEQYF	TGTGCCAGCAGCCTAGGACGTAACTACGAGCAGTACTTC	NA	TRBJ2-7	13	TRBV14	NA
CASSPTYRTGVNGYTF	TGTGCCAGCAGCCCAACTTATCGGACAGGGGTCAATGGCTACACCTTC	many	TRBJ1-2	16	TRBV7-2	TRBD1
CSAGAQGQGYEQYF	TGCAGTGCCGGGGCCCAAGGACAGGGTTACGAGCAGTACTTC	medium-sized	TRBJ2-7	14	TRBV20-1	TRBD1
CASSLAGSEEQYF	TGCGCCAGCAGCTTGGCGGGGTCGGAAGAGCAGTACTTC	NA	TRBJ2-7	13	TRBV5-1	NA
CASSFGGRYEQYF	TGTGCCAGCAGCTTCGGCGGACGATACGAGCAGTACTTC	many	TRBJ2-7	13	TRBV7-9	NA
CASSLEPDRTYEQYF	TGTGCCAGCAGCTTAGAACCGGACAGGACCTACGAGCAGTACTTC	many	TRBJ2-7	15	TRBV11-3	TRBD1
CASSEGRSEAFF	TGTGCCAGCAGTGAAGGACGTTCTGAAGCTTTCTTT	many	TRBJ1-1	12	TRBV25-1	NA
CSVMGSGYPLNTEAFF	TGCAGCGTTATGGGATCAGGGTACCCTTTGAACACTGAAGCTTTCTTT	many	TRBJ1-1	16	TRBV29-1	NA
CSVEPRGSMNTEAFF	TGCAGCGTTGAGCCCAGGGGGAGCATGAACACTGAAGCTTTCTTT	many	TRBJ1-1	15	TRBV29-1	TRBD1
CASSLEDLHTDTQYF	TGCGCCAGCAGCTTGGAGGACCTCCACACAGATACGCAGTATTTT	NA	TRBJ2-3	15	TRBV5-1	NA